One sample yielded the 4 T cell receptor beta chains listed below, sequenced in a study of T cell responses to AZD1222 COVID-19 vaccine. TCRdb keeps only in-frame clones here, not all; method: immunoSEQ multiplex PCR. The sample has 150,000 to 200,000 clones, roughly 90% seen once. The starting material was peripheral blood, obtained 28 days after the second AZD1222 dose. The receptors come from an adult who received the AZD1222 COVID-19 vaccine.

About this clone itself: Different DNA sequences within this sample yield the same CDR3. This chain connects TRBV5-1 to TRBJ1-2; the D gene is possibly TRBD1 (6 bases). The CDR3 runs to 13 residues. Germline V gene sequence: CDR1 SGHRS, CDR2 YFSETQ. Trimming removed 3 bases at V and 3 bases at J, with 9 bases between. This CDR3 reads CASSSTGDYGYTF. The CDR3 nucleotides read TGCGCCAGCAGCTCGACAGGAGACTATGGCTACACCTTC.

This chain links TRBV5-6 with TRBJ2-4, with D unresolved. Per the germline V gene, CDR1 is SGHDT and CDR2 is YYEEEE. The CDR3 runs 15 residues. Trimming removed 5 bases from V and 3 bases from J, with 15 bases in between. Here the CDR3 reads CASSPDPTGKNIQYF. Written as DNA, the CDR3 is TGTGCCAGCAGTCCGGACCCCACGGGCAAAAACATTCAGTACTTC.

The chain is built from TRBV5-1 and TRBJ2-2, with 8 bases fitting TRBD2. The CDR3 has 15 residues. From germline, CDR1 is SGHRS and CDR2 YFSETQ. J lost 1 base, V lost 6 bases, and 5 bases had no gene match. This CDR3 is CASTSGTRNTGELFF. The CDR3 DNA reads TGCGCCAGCACCTCCGGGACTAGGAACACCGGGGAGCTGTTTTTT.

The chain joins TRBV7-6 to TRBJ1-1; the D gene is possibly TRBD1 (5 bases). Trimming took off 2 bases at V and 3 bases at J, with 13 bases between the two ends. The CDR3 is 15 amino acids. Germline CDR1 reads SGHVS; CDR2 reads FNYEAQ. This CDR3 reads CASSLPQGRDTEAFF. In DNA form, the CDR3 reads TGTGCCAGCAGCTTACCCCAGGGCCGGGACACTGAAGCTTTCTTT.